The 32 T cell receptor beta chains listed next were all sequenced from one sample in a study of T cells in Graves' hyperthyroidism and ophthalmopathy (dated by TCRdb to between 2018 and 2021). The library was prepared using multiplex PCR. Data came from an Illumina HiSeq 2000. The TCR beta CDR3 regions were amplified from RNA transcripts. The first round of RT-PCR for the TCR CDR3 was performed with the HTBI primer set and the Qiagen OneStep RT-PCR kit. The public reads were run again by TCRdb, first through fastp at Q25 and then through MiXCR, and only productive beta chains were kept. Entries that share a CDR3 protein sequence are merged under the most common genes and DNA. The sample includes fewer than 850,000 distinct CDR3 sequences, with 17% observed a single time. The ten top clones hold 15% of the sample. Sequenced sample: blood. These TCRs come from a man aged 45-60 years with Graves' hyperthyroidism.

This clonotype turned up a few times. The chain couples TRBV6-8 to TRBJ1-5; D is possibly TRBD1 (6 bases). The CDR3 sequence is 14 residues long. CDR1 and CDR2 from the germline V gene are MNHGY and SAAAGT. The CDR3 here is CGVGGPFGNQPQHF. CDR3 bases: TGTGGGGTCGGGGGCCCATTTGGCAATCAGCCCCAGCATTTT.

This clonotype has just a few counts. The chain uses TRBV10-3 and TRBJ2-7; 8 nucleotides align to TRBD1. V lost 4 bases to trimming and J lost 3 bases; unmatched junction nucleotides: 2. The CDR3 length is 13 residues. Germline-derived CDR1 and CDR2 are ENHRY and SYGVKD. In nucleotides, the CDR3 is TGTGCCATCAGTGCTGGACAGGGCTACGAGCAGTACTTC. This codes for CAISAGQGYEQYF.

The chain uses TRBV28 and TRBJ2-5, with D perhaps TRBD1 (6 bases). CDR1 MDHEN and CDR2 SYDVKM come from the germline V gene. The CDR3 totals 14 residues. Trimming took off 6 bases at V and 4 bases at J, with 15 bases between the two ends. The CDR3 DNA follows: TGTGCCAGCAGGTCCCCAGGGGCTAGAGAGACCCAGTACTTC. It translates to CASRSPGARETQYF. The full variable domain, rest sourced from reference TRBV28 and TRBJ2-5, is DVKVTQSSRYLVKRTGEKVFLECVQDMDHENMFWYRQDPGLGLRLIYFSYDVKMKEKGDIPEGYSVSREKKERFSLILESASTNQTSMYLCASRSPGARETQYFGPGTRLLVL.

This clonotype has ten or more counts. The chain is built from TRBV28 and TRBJ2-1; D may be TRBD2 (6 bases). The CDR3 totals 14 residues. Trimming removed 10 bases from V and 3 bases from J, with 16 bases in between. Germline-derived CDR1 and CDR2 are MDHEN and SYDVKM. CDR3 protein: CATHTGRNYNEQFF. The CDR3 DNA reads as TGTGCCACCCATACGGGGAGGAACTACAATGAGCAGTTCTTC. The full variable domain, its missing parts supplied by reference TRBV28 and TRBJ2-1, is DVKVTQSSRYLVKRTGEKVFLECVQDMDHENMFWYRQDPGLGLRLIYFSYDVKMKEKGDIPEGYSVSREKKERFSLILESASTNQTSMYLCATHTGRNYNEQFFGPGTRLTVL.

This clonotype came up many times. The V call is TRBV20-1, the J call TRBJ2-5; D tentatively reads TRBD1 or TRBD2 (5 bases each). There are 15 residues in the CDR3. Trimming shortened V by 3 bases and J by 5 bases, and 19 bases separated the two germline ends. Germline-derived CDR1 and CDR2 are DFQATT and SNEGSKA (reference sequence). The CDR3 DNA is TGCAGTGCTAGCCCCTTGAGGGGAACCCAGGAGACCCAGTACTTC. Protein: CSASPLRGTQETQYF.

This clonotype has only a few counts. The chain joins TRBV27 to TRBJ1-3; D remains unclear. The germline V gene encodes CDR1 MNHEY and CDR2 SMNVEV (reference sequence). The CDR3 length is 15 residues. V was clipped by 5 bases and J by 0 bases, with 11 bases between them. The CDR3 protein is CASSNASGSGNTIYF. The CDR3, as DNA: TGTGCCAGCAGTAACGCCTCAGGCTCTGGAAACACCATATATTTT.

This clonotype was seen a few times. The V and J genes are TRBV20-1 and TRBJ2-7; D possibly uses TRBD1 or TRBD2 (5 bases each). This CDR3 is 15 amino acids long. The V end lost 4 bases, the J end lost 3 bases, and 19 bases lay between the germline ends. Germline loops: CDR1 DFQATT, CDR2 SNEGSKA (reference sequence). CDR3 DNA sequence: TGCAGTGCTAAGGGAGATTCTAGCAGGGTCTACGAGCAGTACTTC. Translation gives CSAKGDSSRVYEQYF.

This clonotype has more than one count but fewer than ten. V gene TRBV19 combines with J gene TRBJ2-3; D not certain. CDR3 size: 16 residues. V gave up 5 bases and J gave up 0 bases, with 15 bases separating them. Germline assignment: CDR1 LNHDA and CDR2 SQIVND (reference sequence). CDR3 DNA sequence: TGTGCCAGTAGTTACGGACGGAAAACTAGCACAGATACGCAGTATTTT. Amino acid sequence: CASSYGRKTSTDTQYF.

This clonotype has just a few counts. The chain has TRBV3-1 and TRBJ1-3; no clear D. The CDR3 is made up of 16 amino acids. The germline CDR1 and CDR2 sequences are LGHDT and YNNKEL (reference sequence). The ends were cut back, 5 bases at V and 0 bases at J, with 14 bases in the middle. Here the CDR3 reads CASSAIRSSSGNTIYF. DNA for the CDR3: TGTGCCAGCAGCGCTATTAGATCGAGCTCTGGAAACACCATATATTTT.

This clonotype was picked up a small number of times. The chain joins TRBV28 to TRBJ2-7; 10 bases are shared with TRBD1. This CDR3 is built from 14 residues. Germline CDR1 and CDR2: MDHEN and SYDVKM. V gave up 5 bases and J gave up 7 bases; unmatched junction bases: 8. The CDR3 sequence is CASSIPGQGREQYF. In DNA, the CDR3 is TGTGCCAGCAGTATCCCGGGACAGGGGAGAGAGCAGTACTTC.

This clonotype came up many times. The chain has TRBV2 and TRBJ2-2; D is unresolved. Germline V CDR1 and CDR2: SNHLY, FYNNEI. V was shortened by 6 bases and J by 0 bases, with 14 bases between the two germline ends. The length of the CDR3 is 16 residues. The CDR3 sequence is CASRRTATSNTGELFF. The CDR3 region has the DNA TGTGCCAGCAGACGGACGGCGACGTCGAACACCGGGGAGCTGTTTTTT.

This sequence joins TRBV29-1 and TRBJ2-7; 12 bases agree with TRBD1. The CDR3 is 14 residues long. V gave up 0 bases and J gave up 7 bases; unmatched junction bases: 4. CDR1 and CDR2 from the germline V gene are SQVTM and ANQGSEA. CDR3 in amino acids: CSVEDRDRGREQYF. The CDR3 nucleotides read TGCAGCGTTGAAGATAGGGACAGGGGGCGAGAGCAGTACTTC.

This clonotype was counted between two and nine times. The chain joins TRBV13 to TRBJ2-2; D may be TRBD2 (5 bases). Looked up from germline, CDR1 is PRHDT and CDR2 is FYEKMQ (reference sequence). The CDR3 has 16 amino acids. V was cut by 1 base and J by 5 bases, with 14 bases left in between. The CDR3 bases are TGTGCCAGCAGCTTAGTCGAGGGTGTATGGACCGGGGAGCTGTTTTTT. Residues: CASSLVEGVWTGELFF.

This sequence joins TRBV3-1 and TRBJ2-7, with 7 bases lining up with TRBD1. The CDR3 loop spans 15 amino acids. Losses at the gene ends were 4 bases for V and 0 bases for J; bases not matched to a gene: 6. Germline V gene sequence: CDR1 LGHDT, CDR2 YNNKEL (reference sequence). The CDR3 nucleotides are TGTGCCAGCAGCCGGACGACAGGGACCTCCTACGAGCAGTACTTC. It is translated as CASSRTTGTSYEQYF.

This clonotype showed up many times. The chain carries TRBV12-5 and TRBJ2-5; D is perhaps TRBD2 (6 bases). The CDR3 contains 15 residues. Trimming pared 1 base from V and 3 bases from J, leaving 12 bases between. The germline V gene has CDR1 LGHNT and CDR2 FRNRAP. CDR3 bases: TGTGCTAGTGGTTTGGAGCCAGGCGGGGAAGAGACCCAGTACTTC. This encodes CASGLEPGGEETQYF.

This clonotype was recorded at least ten times. V usage is TRBV12-3 or TRBV12-4 and J usage is TRBJ2-2; D call uncertain. There are 16 residues in the CDR3. V lost 4 bases, J lost 1 base, and 13 bases lay in between. The CDR3 DNA sequence: TGTGCCAGCAGTTCGACCACCCACCAGAACACCGGGGAGCTGTTTTTT. Translated: CASSSTTHQNTGELFF.

This clonotype was detected ten times or more. The chain uses TRBV20-1 and TRBJ2-1; D is unresolved. V lost 0 bases to trimming and J lost 5 bases, with 14 bases between them. This CDR3 is 15 amino acids long. The germline V gene has CDR1 DFQATT and CDR2 SNEGSKA (reference sequence). CDR3 nucleotide sequence: TGCAGTGCTAGAGAGGCGCCTGCCCCTAACAATGAGCAGTTCTTC. It yields the protein CSAREAPAPNNEQFF.

The J gene is TRBJ2-7, the V gene TRBV7-9; D gene unclear. Germline CDR1 and CDR2: SEHNR and FQNEAQ (reference sequence). The ends were cut back, 1 base at V and 2 bases at J, with 9 bases in the middle. This CDR3 is 14 amino acids long. CDR3 nucleotides: TGTGCCAGCAGCTTAGATTTAGGACCCTACGAGCAGTACTTC. The encoded protein is CASSLDLGPYEQYF.

The CDR3 DNA reads TGCAGCGTCTCCCTAGCGGCAGGGGTGGCCTACGAGCAGTACTTC. Amino acid sequence: CSVSLAAGVAYEQYF. V usage is TRBV29-1 and J usage is TRBJ2-7; D may be TRBD2 (7 bases). The CDR3 runs 15 residues. Trimming left V 6 bases short and J 2 bases short, with 20 bases between. CDR1 and CDR2 (germline): SQVTM, ANQGSEA.

The chain recombines TRBV4-3 with TRBJ2-2; D is unclear. This CDR3 has 14 residues. In germline, CDR1 is LGHNA, CDR2 YSLEER. Between the trimmed V and J ends, which lost 0 bases and 6 bases, there was a span of 8 bases. CDR3 DNA sequence: TGCGCCAGCAGCCAAGATCGACATCCCGGGGAGCTGTTTTTT. Protein product: CASSQDRHPGELFF.

This clonotype was counted at least ten times. The chain joins TRBV28 to TRBJ2-7; TRBD2 matches at 8 bases. Germline CDR1 is MDHEN and CDR2 is SYDVKM. Germline trimming cut 5 bases from V and 5 bases from J; bases unmatched to any gene: 8. The CDR3 runs to 14 residues. CDR3 sequence (DNA): TGTGCCAGCAGTAAACAGCGGGAGACCCACGAGCAGTACTTC. Residues: CASSKQRETHEQYF.

In its sample, this clonotype was seen a few times. The chain carries TRBV7-3 and TRBJ2-1; 8 bases map to TRBD2. From germline, CDR1 is SGHTA and CDR2 FQGTGA. The ends lost 4 bases at V and 9 bases at J; junction bases unmatched: 5. The CDR3 extends over 13 amino acids. CDR3 nucleotide sequence: TGTGCCAGCAGCTGGATGAGCGGGAGTGAGCAGTTCTTC. As protein: CASSWMSGSEQFF.

Only a few counts were recorded for this clonotype. The chain recombines TRBV5-1 with TRBJ2-3; D gene ambiguous. CDR1 and CDR2 (germline): SGHRS, YFSETQ. V dropped 4 bases and J dropped 0 bases, with 15 bases sitting between them. This CDR3 region has 16 residues. CDR3 region: CASSQEPRASTDTQYF. CDR3 nucleotide sequence: TGCGCCAGCAGCCAAGAACCTAGAGCCAGCACAGATACGCAGTATTTT.

This clonotype was counted between two and nine times. The V gene is TRBV10-1, the J gene TRBJ2-7; D uncertain. Trimming cost V 0 bases and J 4 bases, with 10 bases left between them. The CDR3 has 14 residues. The germline CDR1 and CDR2 sequences are WNHNN and SYGVQD (reference sequence). CDR3: CASSESRTVYEQYF. The CDR3 DNA reads TGCGCCAGCAGTGAGTCCAGGACCGTGTACGAGCAGTACTTC.

This clonotype was counted at least ten times. CDR3: CASSLYGLAGGSTDTQYF. DNA of the CDR3: TGTGCCAGCAGTTTATATGGACTAGCGGGAGGTTCCACAGATACGCAGTATTTT. The genes are TRBV7-3 and TRBJ2-3; 14 bases align to TRBD2. This CDR3 has 18 amino acids. Trimming took 6 bases from V and 2 from J; bases not matched to a gene: 10. From germline, CDR1 is SGHTA and CDR2 FQGTGA.

This clonotype was seen only a few times. This sequence joins TRBV10-2 and TRBJ1-2; D possibly corresponds to TRBD1 (6 bases). The CDR3 spans 15 residues. Trimming took 6 bases from V and 4 from J, leaving 18 bases between them. Germline assignment: CDR1 WSHSY and CDR2 SAAADI. CDR3 loop: CASRRDRTKSYGYTF. The CDR3 nucleotides read TGCGCCAGCAGGCGAGACAGGACGAAAAGCTATGGCTACACCTTC.

This clonotype showed up just a few times. This sequence joins TRBV15 and TRBJ1-4, with 8 positions matching TRBD1. The J segment lost 8 bases and the V segment lost 0 bases, leaving 5 bases of the junction unmatched. CDR3 length: 15 residues. Per germline, CDR1 LNHNV and CDR2 YYDKDF (reference sequence). The DNA of the CDR3 is TGTGCCACCAGCAGAGATAGTCAGGGGGCCGAAAAACTGTTTTTT. It is translated as CATSRDSQGAEKLFF.

There are many counts of this clonotype. The V call is TRBV12-3 or TRBV12-4, the J call TRBJ2-1; 10 bases fit TRBD2. The V segment lost 3 bases and the J segment 0 bases; nucleotides outside the gene matches: 11. The CDR3 contains 19 residues. CDR3 in amino acids: CASSFQKTSGFFSYNEQFF. CDR3 DNA: TGTGCCAGCAGTTTCCAAAAGACTAGCGGGTTCTTCTCCTACAATGAGCAGTTCTTC.

This clonotype was counted at least ten times. The chain joins TRBV7-9 to TRBJ2-7; D could derive from TRBD1 or TRBD2 (5 bases each). Germline-derived CDR1 and CDR2 are SEHNR and FQNEAQ (reference sequence). The CDR3 loop spans 15 amino acids. The V and J ends lost 3 bases and 1 base respectively, with 13 bases between them. The CDR3 DNA follows: TGTGCCAGCAGCTTTGTCGGGGCCGCTTCCTACGAGCAGTACTTC. Amino acid sequence: CASSFVGAASYEQYF.

This clonotype was counted at least ten times. This chain connects TRBV20-1 to TRBJ1-4; D unresolved. From germline, CDR1 is DFQATT and CDR2 SNEGSKA (reference sequence). Trimming removed 6 bases from V and 4 bases from J, with 15 bases in between. The CDR3 has 14 amino acids. CDR3 region: CSAIPQSFNEKLFF. The DNA for the CDR3 is TGCAGTGCCATTCCCCAGTCCTTTAATGAAAAACTGTTTTTT.

The rearrangement joins TRBV19 to TRBJ1-5, with TRBD1 as a possible D gene (6 bases). The germline V and J ends were trimmed by 3 bases and 7 bases, with 28 bases remaining between them. This CDR3 has 19 amino acids. The germline gives CDR1 LNHDA, CDR2 SQIVND (reference sequence). CDR3 residues: CASSIIFGRAGGGGQPQHF. The CDR3 bases are TGTGCCAGTAGTATTATCTTCGGCCGGGCCGGCGGGGGCGGCCAGCCCCAGCATTTT. Supplemented by reference TRBV19 and TRBJ1-5, the full variable domain reads DGGITQSPKYLFRKEGQNVTLSCEQNLNHDAMYWYRQDPGQGLRLIYYSQIVNDFQKGDIAEGYSVSREKKESFPLTVTSAQKNPTAFYLCASSIIFGRAGGGGQPQHFGDGTRLSIL.

The J gene is TRBJ2-2, the V gene TRBV5-1, with 8 bases aligning to TRBD2. J was trimmed by 5 bases and V by 6 bases; bases with no gene match: 9. This CDR3 has 15 residues. Germline lookup yields CDR1 SGHRS and CDR2 YFSETQ. This chain's CDR3 is CASTPDLAGTGELFF. Written as DNA, the CDR3 is TGCGCCAGCACCCCCGATTTAGCGGGAACCGGGGAGCTGTTTTTT.